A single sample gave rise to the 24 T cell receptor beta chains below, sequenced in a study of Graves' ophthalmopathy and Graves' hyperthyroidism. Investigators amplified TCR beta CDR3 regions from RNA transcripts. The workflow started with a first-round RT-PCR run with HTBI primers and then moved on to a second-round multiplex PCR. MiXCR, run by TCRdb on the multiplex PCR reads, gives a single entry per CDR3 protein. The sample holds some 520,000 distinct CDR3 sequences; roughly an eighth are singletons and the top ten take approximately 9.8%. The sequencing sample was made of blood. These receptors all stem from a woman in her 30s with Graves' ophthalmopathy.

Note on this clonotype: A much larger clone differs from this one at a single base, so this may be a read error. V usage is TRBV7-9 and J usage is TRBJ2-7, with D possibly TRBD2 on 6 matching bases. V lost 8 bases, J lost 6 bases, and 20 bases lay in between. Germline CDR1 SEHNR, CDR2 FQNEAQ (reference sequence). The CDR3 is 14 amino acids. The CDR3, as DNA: TGTGCCAGCTTCTCGGGGACTGGTCTGGGCGAGCAGTACTTC. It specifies CASFSGTGLGEQYF.

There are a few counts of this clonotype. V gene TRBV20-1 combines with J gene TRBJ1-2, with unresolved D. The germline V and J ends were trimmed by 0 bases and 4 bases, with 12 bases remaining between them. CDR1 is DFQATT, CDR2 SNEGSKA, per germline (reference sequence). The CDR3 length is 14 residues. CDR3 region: CSARDETTLYGYTF. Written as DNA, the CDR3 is TGCAGTGCTAGAGATGAAACTACTCTCTATGGCTACACCTTC.

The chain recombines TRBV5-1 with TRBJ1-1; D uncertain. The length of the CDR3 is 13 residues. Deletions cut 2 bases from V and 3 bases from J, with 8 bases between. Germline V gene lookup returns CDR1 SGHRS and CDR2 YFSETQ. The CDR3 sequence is CASSFGQDTEAFF. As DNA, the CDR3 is TGCGCCAGCAGCTTCGGGCAGGACACTGAAGCTTTCTTT. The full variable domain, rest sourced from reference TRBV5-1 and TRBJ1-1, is KAGVTQTPRYLIKTRGQQVTLSCSPISGHRSVSWYQQTPGQGLQFLFEYFSETQRNKGNFPGRFSGRQFSNSRSEMNVSTLELGDSALYLCASSFGQDTEAFFGQGTRLTVV.

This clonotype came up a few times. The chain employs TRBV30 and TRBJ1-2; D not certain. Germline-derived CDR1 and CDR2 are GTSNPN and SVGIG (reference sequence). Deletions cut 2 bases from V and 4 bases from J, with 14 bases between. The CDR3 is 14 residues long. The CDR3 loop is CAWSPTGGIYGYTF. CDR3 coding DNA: TGTGCCTGGAGTCCGACTGGAGGGATCTATGGCTACACCTTC. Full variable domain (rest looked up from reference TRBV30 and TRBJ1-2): SQTIHQWPATLVQPVGSPLSLECTVEGTSNPNLYWYRQAAGRGLQLLFYSVGIGQISSEVPQNLSASRPQDRQFILSSKKLLLSDSGFYLCAWSPTGGIYGYTFGSGTRLTVV.

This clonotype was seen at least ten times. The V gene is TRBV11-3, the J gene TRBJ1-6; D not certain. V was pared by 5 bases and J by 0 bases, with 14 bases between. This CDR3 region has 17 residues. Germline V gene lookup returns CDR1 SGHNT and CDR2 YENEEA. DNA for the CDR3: TGTGCCAGCAGCCTGGTCGGCAGGAGCTCCTATAATTCACCCCTCCACTTT. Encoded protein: CASSLVGRSSYNSPLHF.

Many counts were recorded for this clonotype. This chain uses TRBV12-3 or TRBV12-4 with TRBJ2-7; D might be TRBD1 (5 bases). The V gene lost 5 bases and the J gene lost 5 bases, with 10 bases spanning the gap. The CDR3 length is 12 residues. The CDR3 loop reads CASSVGVHEQYF. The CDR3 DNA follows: TGTGCCAGCAGTGTAGGGGTCCACGAGCAGTACTTC.

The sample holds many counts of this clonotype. CDR3 loop: CAIRATGIEGSSSPLHF. The CDR3 DNA is TGTGCCATCAGAGCGACAGGGATAGAGGGGTCGAGCTCACCCCTCCACTTT. The V and J genes are TRBV10-3 and TRBJ1-6; 7 bases match TRBD1. Germline values: CDR1 ENHRY, CDR2 SYGVKD. V was pared by 6 bases and J by 10 bases, with 18 bases of the junction left unmatched. The CDR3 contains 17 residues.

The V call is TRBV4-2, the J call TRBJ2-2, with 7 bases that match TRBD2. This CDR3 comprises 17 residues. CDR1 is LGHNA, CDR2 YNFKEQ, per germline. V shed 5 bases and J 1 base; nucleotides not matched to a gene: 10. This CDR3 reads CASSAKERDLNTGELFF. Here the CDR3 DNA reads TGTGCCAGCAGCGCAAAGGAGCGGGACCTGAACACCGGGGAGCTGTTTTTT.

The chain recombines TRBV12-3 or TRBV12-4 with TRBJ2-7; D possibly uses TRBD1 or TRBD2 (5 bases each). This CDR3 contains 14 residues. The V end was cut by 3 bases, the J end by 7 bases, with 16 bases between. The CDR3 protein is CASSFRNGGVEQYF. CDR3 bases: TGTGCCAGCAGTTTCCGGAATGGGGGAGTTGAGCAGTACTTC.

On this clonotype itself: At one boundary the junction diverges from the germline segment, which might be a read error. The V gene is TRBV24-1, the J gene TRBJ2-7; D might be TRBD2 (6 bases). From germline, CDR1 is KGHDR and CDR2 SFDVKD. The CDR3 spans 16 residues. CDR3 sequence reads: CATSDSRTIGVYDQYF. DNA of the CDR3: TGTGCCACCAGTGATTCCCGGACTATCGGGGTCTACGATCAGTACTTC.

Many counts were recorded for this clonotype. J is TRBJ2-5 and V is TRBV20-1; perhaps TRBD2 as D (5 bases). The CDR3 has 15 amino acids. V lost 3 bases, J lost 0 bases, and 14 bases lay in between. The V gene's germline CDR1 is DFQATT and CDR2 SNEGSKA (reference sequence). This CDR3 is CSASQLSEYQETQYF. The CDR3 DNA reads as TGCAGTGCTAGCCAACTTAGCGAGTACCAAGAGACCCAGTACTTC.

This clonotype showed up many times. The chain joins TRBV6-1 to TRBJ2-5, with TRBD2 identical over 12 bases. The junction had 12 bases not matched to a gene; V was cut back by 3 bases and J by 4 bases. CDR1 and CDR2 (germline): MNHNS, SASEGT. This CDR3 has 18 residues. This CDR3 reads CASSDIRPSGRAGETQYF. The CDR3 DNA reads TGTGCCAGCAGTGATATCCGTCCTAGCGGGAGGGCCGGAGAGACCCAGTACTTC.

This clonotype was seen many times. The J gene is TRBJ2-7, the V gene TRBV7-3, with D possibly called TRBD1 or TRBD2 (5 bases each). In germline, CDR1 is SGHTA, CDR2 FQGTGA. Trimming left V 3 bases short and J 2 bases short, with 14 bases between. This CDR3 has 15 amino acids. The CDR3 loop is CASSFAGDGTYEQYF. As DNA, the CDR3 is TGTGCCAGCAGCTTTGCCGGGGACGGAACCTACGAGCAGTACTTC.

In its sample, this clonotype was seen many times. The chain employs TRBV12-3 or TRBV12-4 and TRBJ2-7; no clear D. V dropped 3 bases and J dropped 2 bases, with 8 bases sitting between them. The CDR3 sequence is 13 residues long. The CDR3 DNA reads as TGTGCCAGCAGTTTTAGTTGGGCCTACGAGCAGTACTTC. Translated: CASSFSWAYEQYF.

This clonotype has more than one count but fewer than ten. CDR3 DNA: TGTGCCAGCAGTTCGGGCTCGGGGGGGCCGGCCAAAAACATTCAGTACTTC. It is translated as CASSSGSGGPAKNIQYF. This rearrangement joins TRBV12-3 or TRBV12-4 to TRBJ2-4, with 8 bases that match TRBD2. The CDR3 has 17 amino acids. With 4 bases clipped from V and 1 base from J, the junction kept 9 bases outside the gene matches.

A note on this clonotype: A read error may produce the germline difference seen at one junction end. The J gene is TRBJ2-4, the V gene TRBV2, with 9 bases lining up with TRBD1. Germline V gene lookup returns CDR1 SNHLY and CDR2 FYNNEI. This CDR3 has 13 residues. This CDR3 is CASRMDRGGIKYF. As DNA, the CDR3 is TGTGCCAGCAGGATGGACAGGGGTGGCATTAAGTACTTC.

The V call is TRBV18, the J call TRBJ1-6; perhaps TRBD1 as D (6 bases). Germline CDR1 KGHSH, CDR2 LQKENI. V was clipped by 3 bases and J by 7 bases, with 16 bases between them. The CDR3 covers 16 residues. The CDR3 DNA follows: TGTGCCAGCTCACCGGGCGACGGGACATCCAATTCACCCCTCCACTTT. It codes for CASSPGDGTSNSPLHF.

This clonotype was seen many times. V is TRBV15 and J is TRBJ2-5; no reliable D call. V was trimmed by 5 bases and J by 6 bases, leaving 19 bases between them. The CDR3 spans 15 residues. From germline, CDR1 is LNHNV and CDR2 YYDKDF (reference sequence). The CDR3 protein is CATSLDLRVWQTQYF. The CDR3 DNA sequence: TGTGCCACCAGCCTCGATCTAAGGGTATGGCAGACCCAGTACTTC.

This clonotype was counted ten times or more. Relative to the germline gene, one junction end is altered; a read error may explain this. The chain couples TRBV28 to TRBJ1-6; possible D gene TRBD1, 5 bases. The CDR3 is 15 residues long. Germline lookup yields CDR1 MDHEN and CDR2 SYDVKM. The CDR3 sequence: CASSFPGRGGSPPHF. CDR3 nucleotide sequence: TGTGCCAGCAGTTTCCCGGGGAGGGGAGGTTCACCCCCCCACTTT.

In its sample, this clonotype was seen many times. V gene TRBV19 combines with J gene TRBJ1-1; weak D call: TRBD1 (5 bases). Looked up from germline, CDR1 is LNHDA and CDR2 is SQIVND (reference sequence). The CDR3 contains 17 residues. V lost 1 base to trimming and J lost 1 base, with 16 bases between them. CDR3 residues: CASSIAPVGTANTEAFF. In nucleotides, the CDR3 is TGTGCCAGTAGTATAGCCCCTGTCGGGACGGCGAACACTGAAGCTTTCTTT.

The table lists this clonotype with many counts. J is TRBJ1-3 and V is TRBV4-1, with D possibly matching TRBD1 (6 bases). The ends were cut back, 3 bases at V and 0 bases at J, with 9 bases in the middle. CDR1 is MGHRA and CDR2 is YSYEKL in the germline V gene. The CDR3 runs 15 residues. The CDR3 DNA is TGCGCCAGCAGCCATAGACAGGTCTCTGGAAACACCATATATTTT. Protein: CASSHRQVSGNTIYF.

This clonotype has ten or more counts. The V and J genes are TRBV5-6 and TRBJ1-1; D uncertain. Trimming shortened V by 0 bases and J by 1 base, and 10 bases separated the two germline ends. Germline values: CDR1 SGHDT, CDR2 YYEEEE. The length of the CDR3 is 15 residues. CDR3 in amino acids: CASSLGAETNTEAFF. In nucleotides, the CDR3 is TGTGCCAGCAGCTTGGGGGCGGAGACGAACACTGAAGCTTTCTTT.

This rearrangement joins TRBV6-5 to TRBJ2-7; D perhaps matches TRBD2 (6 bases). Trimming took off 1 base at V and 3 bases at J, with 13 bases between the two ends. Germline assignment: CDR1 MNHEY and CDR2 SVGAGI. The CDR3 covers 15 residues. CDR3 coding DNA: TGTGCCAGCAGTTACTTAGGTGGGCGGGACTACGAGCAGTACTTC. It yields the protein CASSYLGGRDYEQYF.

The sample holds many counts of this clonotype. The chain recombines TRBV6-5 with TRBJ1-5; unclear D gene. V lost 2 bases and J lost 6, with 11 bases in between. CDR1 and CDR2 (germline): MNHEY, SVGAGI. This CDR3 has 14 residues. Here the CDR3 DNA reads TGTGCCAGCAGTTACGGCAGGCCCGGTCAGCCCCAGCATTTT. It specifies CASSYGRPGQPQHF.